Each of the 29 T cell receptor beta chains below was sequenced from the same sample in a study of T cells in localized non-small cell lung cancer. Profiling relied on immunoSEQ multiplex PCR, and the TCRdb table lists in-frame clones only, not all of them. The sample lists tens of thousands of clones, about 87% occurring once. The sequenced sample was peripheral blood, obtained before any cancer treatment. The source of these receptors is a man aged 40 to 75 with stage I squamous cell lung carcinoma.

This clone was seen only once. The chain combines TRBV15 with TRBJ2-3; either TRBD1 or TRBD2 may fit D (6 bases each). V lost 5 bases, J lost 1 base, and 10 bases lay in between. CDR1 is LNHNV and CDR2 is YYDKDF in the germline V gene (reference sequence). The CDR3 totals 14 residues. CDR3 region: CATSSGEGTDTQYF. CDR3 sequence (DNA): TGTGCCACCAGCTCAGGGGAGGGCACAGATACGCAGTATTTT.

The V gene is TRBV2, the J gene TRBJ1-1; TRBD1 matches at 9 bases. The CDR3 extends over 14 amino acids. The germline CDR1 and CDR2 sequences are SNHLY and FYNNEI. Trimming at V came to 5 bases and at J to 1 base, leaving 2 bases not matched to a gene. CDR3 bases: TGTGCCAGCAGTCGGACAGGGGAGAACACTGAAGCTTTCTTT. Protein: CASSRTGENTEAFF.

This clone has just one count. The chain recombines TRBV5-1 with TRBJ2-6, with D tentatively TRBD1 or TRBD2 (5 bases each). The length of the CDR3 is 19 residues. Trimming shortened V by 4 bases and J by 0 bases, and 20 bases separated the two germline ends. Germline V gene lookup returns CDR1 SGHRS and CDR2 YFSETQ. The CDR3 is CASSPKLGTVSSGANVLTF. Here the CDR3 DNA reads TGCGCCAGCAGCCCGAAGCTCGGGACGGTCTCCTCTGGGGCCAACGTCCTGACTTTC. Full variable domain (remainder filled in from reference TRBV5-1 and TRBJ2-6): KAGVTQTPRYLIKTRGQQVTLSCSPISGHRSVSWYQQTPGQGLQFLFEYFSETQRNKGNFPGRFSGRQFSNSRSEMNVSTLELGDSALYLCASSPKLGTVSSGANVLTFGAGSRLTVL.

This clone occurred once. This chain uses TRBV7-8 with TRBJ1-1, with D hard to call. The germline gives CDR1 SGHVS, CDR2 FQNEAQ. V lost 5 bases and J lost 4, with 14 bases in between. The CDR3 sequence is 14 residues long. CDR3 bases: TGTGCCAGCAGCCCCCCGACGGGAAGCACTGAAGCTTTCTTT. This translates into CASSPPTGSTEAFF.

The J gene is TRBJ2-7, the V gene TRBV21-1. TRBV21-1 is recorded as a pseudogene. The CDR3 is 16 amino acids. In nucleotides, the CDR3 is TGTGCCAGCAATGACCCCCCAGCCGAATCTTCCTACGAGCAGTACTTC. The encoded protein is CASNDPPAESSYEQYF.

J is TRBJ1-4 and V is TRBV27; D gene unclear. Deletions cut 5 bases from V and 5 bases from J, with 12 bases between. Germline CDR1 reads MNHEY; CDR2 reads SMNVEV (reference sequence). The CDR3 has 14 amino acids. This CDR3 is CASSALGENEKLFF. The CDR3 DNA sequence: TGTGCCAGCAGTGCGCTCGGGGAGAATGAAAAACTGTTTTTT.

The J gene is TRBJ1-5, the V gene TRBV5-5; weak D call: TRBD1 (6 bases). CDR3 length: 18 residues. Germline V gene data show CDR1 as SGHKS and CDR2 as YYEKEE (reference sequence). V was pared by 0 bases and J by 11 bases, with 27 bases between. The CDR3 bases are TGTGCCAGCAGCTTGGAATGGTTCGTTGAGGGGGTGATGAGGACCCAGCATTTT. Protein sequence: CASSLEWFVEGVMRTQHF.

As DNA, the CDR3 is TGTGCCAGCAGCCTAGGACAGACAGATACGCAGTATTTT. Its translation: CASSLGQTDTQYF. This chain uses TRBV7-9 with TRBJ2-3; tentatively, D is TRBD1 (6 bases). The CDR3 sequence is 13 residues long. Germline V CDR1 and CDR2: SEHNR, FQNEAQ (reference sequence). V lost 5 bases, J lost 3 bases, and 9 bases lay in between.

This chain joins TRBV28 and TRBJ2-5; the match to TRBD2 covers 7 bases. The CDR3 covers 15 residues. With V trimmed by 7 bases and J by 4 bases, 12 bases remained unmatched. CDR1 is MDHEN and CDR2 is SYDVKM in the germline V gene. The CDR3 region is CASTGWAGDRETQYF. The DNA for the CDR3 is TGTGCCAGCACGGGATGGGCGGGAGACCGAGAGACCCAGTACTTC.

This sequence joins TRBV19 and TRBJ1-1; possible D gene TRBD1, 5 bases. This CDR3 spans 12 amino acids. The V end lost 6 bases, the J end lost 3 bases, and 8 bases lay between the germline ends. Germline V gene data show CDR1 as LNHDA and CDR2 as SQIVND (reference sequence). The CDR3 DNA sequence: TGTGCCAGTAGCTCGGGGGACACTGAAGCTTTCTTT. This encodes CASSSGDTEAFF. The full variable domain, its missing parts supplied by reference TRBV19 and TRBJ1-1, is DGGITQSPKYLFRKEGQNVTLSCEQNLNHDAMYWYRQDPGQGLRLIYYSQIVNDFQKGDIAEGYSVSREKKESFPLTVTSAQKNPTAFYLCASSSGDTEAFFGQGTRLTVV.

V and J are TRBV2 and TRBJ1-5; D ambiguous. The V gene lost 7 bases and the J gene lost 7 bases, with 14 bases spanning the gap. Germline CDR1 and CDR2: SNHLY and FYNNEI. The CDR3 loop spans 13 amino acids. The CDR3 sequence: CASTWEEEQPQHF. In DNA, the CDR3 is TGTGCCAGCACCTGGGAGGAAGAACAGCCCCAGCATTTT.

The rearrangement joins TRBV29-1 to TRBJ1-1; D unresolved. Germline CDR1 and CDR2: SQVTM and ANQGSEA. The CDR3 totals 17 residues. Trimming shortened V by 3 bases and J by 1 base, and 21 bases separated the two germline ends. CDR3 DNA sequence: TGCAGCGTTGAGGGTGTTCTGGGAGGGTGGGGGAACACTGAAGCTTTCTTT. Translating it yields CSVEGVLGGWGNTEAFF. The whole variable domain, remainder taken from reference TRBV29-1 and TRBJ1-1, is SAVISQKPSRDICQRGTSLTIQCQVDSQVTMMFWYRQQPGQSLTLIATANQGSEATYESGFVIDKFPISRPNLTFSTLTVSNMSPEDSSIYLCSVEGVLGGWGNTEAFFGQGTRLTVV.

This clone has a single count. This chain uses TRBV28 with TRBJ2-3; D tentatively reads TRBD1 or TRBD2 (5 bases each). The CDR3 runs to 15 residues. V was cut by 1 base and J by 4 bases, with 12 bases left in between. Germline values: CDR1 MDHEN, CDR2 SYDVKM. The CDR3 nucleotides read TGTGCCAGCAGTTTATTTGGGGGAAAGTCAGATACGCAGTATTTT. It translates to CASSLFGGKSDTQYF.

This chain links TRBV2 with TRBJ1-3; D is ambiguous. Trimming removed 6 bases at V and 0 bases at J, with 12 bases between. CDR1 is SNHLY, CDR2 FYNNEI, per germline. The length of the CDR3 is 15 residues. CDR3 in amino acids: CASRPNTYSGNTIYF. The CDR3 DNA reads as TGTGCCAGCAGACCCAACACTTACTCTGGAAACACCATATATTTT.

The table lists this clone with a few counts. This sequence joins TRBV4-3 and TRBJ2-7; D may match TRBD1 or TRBD2 (5 bases each). Germline V gene sequence: CDR1 LGHNA, CDR2 YSLEER. The CDR3 length is 13 residues. The V gene lost 8 bases and the J gene lost 4 bases, with 15 bases spanning the gap. CDR3 sequence (DNA): TGCGCCAGCTCCCAAGGGGACCTGTACGAGCAGTACTTC. It yields the protein CASSQGDLYEQYF.

This chain connects TRBV15 to TRBJ2-3; D is possibly TRBD1 or TRBD2 (5 bases each). Per germline, CDR1 LNHNV and CDR2 YYDKDF (reference sequence). V lost 1 base, J lost 5 bases, and 22 bases lay in between. CDR3 size: 18 residues. CDR3 nucleotides: TGTGCCACCAGCAGAGGGGGGTCGGCCGGATCCTCTCTAGATACGCAGTATTTT. This gives the protein CATSRGGSAGSSLDTQYF.

The rearrangement joins TRBV30 to TRBJ2-1, with 14 bases that match TRBD2. The CDR3 spans 15 residues. V shed 3 bases and J 8 bases; nucleotides not matched to a gene: 6. Germline V CDR1 and CDR2: GTSNPN, SVGIG (reference sequence). The CDR3 spells CAWSRGLAGVYEQFF. CDR3 in DNA: TGTGCCTGGAGCCGGGGACTAGCGGGAGTTTATGAGCAGTTCTTC.

About this clone itself: The sample carries other DNA sequences with the same CDR3. The V call is TRBV30, the J call TRBJ1-5; 7 bases are shared with TRBD1. CDR1 is GTSNPN and CDR2 is SVGIG in the germline V gene (reference sequence). The CDR3 totals 13 residues. Trimming removed 3 bases from V and 7 bases from J; junction bases left unmatched: 6. The CDR3 DNA reads as TGTGCCTGGAGCGTAAGGGGGCGGCAGCCCCAGCATTTT. Translation: CAWSVRGRQPQHF.

The J gene is TRBJ2-3, the V gene TRBV28, with 9 bases aligning to TRBD2. This CDR3 contains 13 residues. Germline V gene lookup returns CDR1 MDHEN and CDR2 SYDVKM. The CDR3 protein is CVAGGPSTDTQYF. Written as DNA, the CDR3 is TGTGTTGCGGGAGGGCCTAGCACAGATACGCAGTATTTT.

This rearrangement joins TRBV7-8 to TRBJ2-2; weak D call: TRBD1 (6 bases). CDR1 SGHVS and CDR2 FQNEAQ come from the germline V gene. Trimming shortened V by 3 bases and J by 8 bases, and 13 bases separated the two germline ends. This CDR3 comprises 14 residues. The DNA of the CDR3 is TGTGCCAGCAGCTTTGCAGGGGAAATTGGGGAGCTGTTTTTT. This gives the protein CASSFAGEIGELFF.

The chain carries TRBV15 and TRBJ1-1; 9 positions agree with TRBD1. V dropped 5 bases and J dropped 4; count of bases not matched to a gene: 8. The CDR3 is 15 amino acids. Germline CDR1 and CDR2: LNHNV and YYDKDF (reference sequence). The DNA of the CDR3 is TGTGCCACCAGCGAAAACAGGGGGCGCGTCACTGAAGCTTTCTTT. Protein: CATSENRGRVTEAFF.

In DNA, the CDR3 is TGTGCCAGCGTTTACAGGGGGCCTGGGACTGAAGCTTTCTTT. Its protein is CASVYRGPGTEAFF. V gene TRBV2 combines with J gene TRBJ1-1, with 9 positions matching TRBD1. Trimming removed 8 bases from V and 5 bases from J; junction bases left unmatched: 9. Germline CDR1 SNHLY, CDR2 FYNNEI. There are 14 residues in the CDR3.

CDR3 in amino acids: CASSSLGAGSTDTQYF. Written as DNA, the CDR3 is TGTGCCAGCAGTTCCCTAGGCGCGGGTAGCACAGATACGCAGTATTTT. This chain connects TRBV28 to TRBJ2-3, with D perhaps matching TRBD2 (5 bases). Per germline, CDR1 MDHEN and CDR2 SYDVKM. V was cut by 4 bases and J by 0 bases, with 14 bases left in between. The CDR3 is 16 amino acids.

The chain carries TRBV18 and TRBJ2-6, with D unresolved. The CDR3 loop spans 16 amino acids. The germline V gene encodes CDR1 KGHSH and CDR2 LQKENI. V gave up 3 bases and J gave up 3 bases, with 12 bases separating them. The CDR3 is CASSPMGLGGANVLTF. For the CDR3, the DNA is TGTGCCAGCTCACCCATGGGTCTCGGTGGGGCCAACGTCCTGACTTTC.

The V and J genes are TRBV7-2 and TRBJ1-5; TRBD1 aligns across 7 bases. After removal of 1 base from V and 5 bases from J, the junction contained 5 bases not matched to a gene. From germline, CDR1 is SGHTA and CDR2 FQGNSA. The CDR3 totals 15 residues. The CDR3 sequence: CASSLVSGGYQPQHF. Here the CDR3 DNA reads TGTGCCAGCAGCTTAGTGTCAGGGGGATATCAGCCCCAGCATTTT.

The chain combines TRBV29-1 with TRBJ2-3; D is undetermined. Germline V lookup: CDR1 SQVTM, CDR2 ANQGSEA. V shed 6 bases and J shed 2 bases, with 9 bases lying between them. The CDR3 spans 12 residues. CDR3 in amino acids: CSVSGNTDTQYF. As DNA, the CDR3 is TGCAGCGTAAGTGGGAACACAGATACGCAGTATTTT.

The J gene is TRBJ2-5, the V gene TRBV27; D remains unclear. Trimming shortened V by 6 bases and J by 4 bases, and 12 bases separated the two germline ends. Germline CDR1 reads MNHEY; CDR2 reads SMNVEV (reference sequence). The CDR3 sequence is 13 residues long. The CDR3 loop is CASRPKAAETQYF. The CDR3 bases are TGTGCCAGCAGACCAAAGGCGGCAGAGACCCAGTACTTC.

The chain carries TRBV7-8 and TRBJ1-1; no clear D gene. V lost 1 base and J 5 bases, leaving 8 bases between the germline ends. The CDR3 runs to 13 residues. In germline, CDR1 is SGHVS, CDR2 FQNEAQ. The CDR3 nucleotides read TGTGCCAGCAGCTTAGAATGGGCGACTGAAGCTTTCTTT. It specifies CASSLEWATEAFF.

This chain connects TRBV28 to TRBJ2-7; D not resolved. Trimming left V 6 bases short and J 6 bases short, with 18 bases between. Germline CDR1 and CDR2: MDHEN and SYDVKM. The CDR3 extends over 14 amino acids. This CDR3 is CASRDLTSGSEQYF. The CDR3 DNA is TGTGCCAGCAGGGATCTCACATCCGGGTCCGAGCAGTACTTC.